Shown below are 22 T cell receptor beta chains from a single sample sequenced in a study of read filtering for tumor transcriptome and immune sequencing. The library was built from 400 ng RNA with molecular barcoded adaptors for alpha/delta and beta/gamma chains. MiXCR, run by TCRdb on the reads, gives a single entry per CDR3 protein. The repertoire holds around 130,000 distinct CDR3 sequences, about 13% seen once, with about 7.7% in the top ten. The sequenced material came from a population of CD138-negative cells sorted from bone marrow. The source is a donor older than 35 with multiple myeloma.

This chain uses TRBV4-3 with TRBJ2-6; D remains ambiguous. This CDR3 is built from 18 residues. Trimming cost V 2 bases and J 2 bases, with 16 bases left between them. Germline values: CDR1 LGHNA, CDR2 YSLEER. In DNA, the CDR3 is TGCGCCAGCAGCCAAAACCCTCGAAAAGGGACTGGGGCCAACGTCCTGACTTTC. Translated: CASSQNPRKGTGANVLTF.

In its sample, this clonotype was seen many times. The chain has TRBV6-2 or TRBV6-3 and TRBJ1-1; D uncertain. CDR3 size: 14 residues. Germline assignment: CDR1 MNHEY and CDR2 SVGEGT. The ends were cut back, 0 bases at V and 0 bases at J, with 5 bases in the middle. The CDR3 coding sequence is TGTGCCAGCAGTTACTCGACTATGAACACTGAAGCTTTCTTT. Translating it yields CASSYSTMNTEAFF.

This clonotype has a count of ten or more. The V call is TRBV7-2, the J call TRBJ2-1; perhaps TRBD2 as D (6 bases). V lost 1 base, J lost 3 bases, and 10 bases lay in between. Per germline, CDR1 SGHTA and CDR2 FQGNSA. This CDR3 comprises 15 residues. Here the CDR3 reads CASSLGLASYNEQFF. For the CDR3, the DNA is TGTGCCAGCAGCTTAGGTCTAGCGAGCTACAATGAGCAGTTCTTC.

The chain carries TRBV7-9 and TRBJ1-2; perhaps TRBD1 as D (5 bases). Germline CDR1 and CDR2: SEHNR and FQNEAQ (reference sequence). This CDR3 is built from 15 residues. Trimming pared 8 bases from V and 0 bases from J, leaving 16 bases between. The DNA for the CDR3 is TGTGCCAGCGGCGGGGCAGGCAGGACTAACTATGGCTACACCTTC. This codes for CASGGAGRTNYGYTF.

This clonotype has just a few counts. The rearrangement uses TRBV5-4 and TRBJ2-7, with a tentative D call TRBD1 (5 bases). Germline CDR1 and CDR2: SGHNT and YYREEE (reference sequence). The CDR3 contains 14 residues. Trimming stripped 2 bases from V and 5 bases from J, with 14 bases between. CDR3 nucleotide sequence: TGTGCCAGCAGCTTAGTTCCCAGGGCCCACGAGCAGTACTTC. Protein: CASSLVPRAHEQYF.

This clonotype was picked up many times. The rearrangement joins TRBV30 to TRBJ1-6; D unclear. V was shortened by 4 bases and J by 7 bases, with 5 bases between the two germline ends. Germline CDR1 GTSNPN, CDR2 SVGIG (reference sequence). The length of the CDR3 is 11 residues. The DNA of the CDR3 is TGTGCCTGGACGGGGAATTCACCCCTCCACTTT. Amino acid sequence: CAWTGNSPLHF.

This clonotype was observed at least ten times. As DNA, the CDR3 is TGTGCCAGTAGTATGTGGGACAGTAATCAGCCCCAGCATTTT. Protein sequence: CASSMWDSNQPQHF. The chain couples TRBV19 to TRBJ1-5, with TRBD1 matching 7 bases. From germline, CDR1 is LNHDA and CDR2 SQIVND (reference sequence). V was clipped by 3 bases and J by 4 bases; unmatched bases: 3. The length of the CDR3 is 14 residues.

In its sample, this clonotype was seen a few times. The junction differs from germline at one of its ends, possibly a read error. The J gene is TRBJ1-1, the V gene TRBV24-1; D is perhaps TRBD1 (5 bases). The CDR3 loop spans 14 amino acids. Germline CDR1 KGHDR, CDR2 SFDVKD. As DNA, the CDR3 is TGTGCCACCAGTGAAACAGGCCCGAACGCTGAAGCTTTCTTT. Translation: CATSETGPNAEAFF.

This clonotype was observed at least ten times. V and J are TRBV24-1 and TRBJ2-1; TRBD2 aligns across 15 bases. This CDR3 region has 16 residues. The germline CDR1 and CDR2 sequences are KGHDR and SFDVKD. V lost 4 bases to trimming and J lost 10 bases; unmatched junction nucleotides: 7. CDR3 DNA: TGTGCCACCAGTGAGGGGACTAGCGGGAGGCAGCGCGAGCAGTTCTTC. Its protein product is CATSEGTSGRQREQFF.

This clonotype was counted at least ten times. The J gene is TRBJ2-3, the V gene TRBV14; TRBD1 is a possible D gene (6 bases). This CDR3 contains 15 residues. V was cut by 1 base and J by 2 bases, with 10 bases left in between. Germline CDR1 SGHDN, CDR2 FVKESK. The CDR3 loop reads CASSQVTGNTDTQYF. DNA of the CDR3: TGTGCCAGCAGCCAAGTTACAGGGAACACAGATACGCAGTATTTT.

This clonotype was counted only a few times. A much larger clone differs from this one at a single base, so this may be a read error. V usage is TRBV7-9 and J usage is TRBJ2-7; possibly TRBD1 for D (6 bases). CDR1 is SEHNR, CDR2 FQNEAQ, per germline (reference sequence). This CDR3 spans 13 amino acids. The V and J ends lost 7 bases and 5 bases respectively, with 15 bases between them. In DNA form, the CDR3 reads TGTGCCAGCAACCGAGACAGGCCCCACGAGCAGTACTTC. Translated, it gives CASNRDRPHEQYF.

The rearrangement links TRBV5-6 to TRBJ1-5; D remains ambiguous. Germline V gene lookup returns CDR1 SGHDT and CDR2 YYEEEE. CDR3 length: 14 amino acids. Trimming cost V 1 base and J 7 bases, with 12 bases left between them. In nucleotides, the CDR3 is TGTGCCAGCAGCTTGTCTTGGCACGGACAGCCCCAGCATTTT. This codes for CASSLSWHGQPQHF.

This clonotype was observed at least ten times. The chain is built from TRBV6-2 or TRBV6-3 and TRBJ2-6; no clear D gene. Trimming left V 2 bases short and J 0 bases short, with 8 bases between. The length of the CDR3 is 16 residues. Germline V gives CDR1 MNHEY, CDR2 SVGEGT. CDR3 nucleotide sequence: TGTGCCAGCAGTTACCCGGGCCTCTCTGGGGCCAACGTCCTGACTTTC. Its translation is CASSYPGLSGANVLTF.

The chain links TRBV25-1 to TRBJ2-7; D is possibly TRBD2 (6 bases). The CDR3 covers 17 residues. Germline V CDR1 and CDR2: MGHDK, SYGVNS. V was cut by 1 base and J by 3 bases, with 19 bases left in between. The CDR3 DNA is TGTGCCAGCAGTGAATCGCGACATGGGGGGAGAAGCTACGAGCAGTACTTC. Amino acid sequence: CASSESRHGGRSYEQYF.

This clonotype was counted a few times. The V and J genes are TRBV10-2 and TRBJ2-5; 9 bases are shared with TRBD1. Germline V gene sequence: CDR1 WSHSY, CDR2 SAAADI. J lost 5 bases, V lost 5 bases, and 9 bases had no gene match. The CDR3 extends over 15 amino acids. CDR3 bases: TGCGCCAGCAGTCCAACAGGGGGCTCAGGGGAGACCCAGTACTTC. This translates into CASSPTGGSGETQYF.

Ten or more counts support this clonotype. The chain has TRBV7-9 and TRBJ2-6; 16 bases map to TRBD2. Germline values: CDR1 SEHNR, CDR2 FQNEAQ (reference sequence). V lost 4 bases to trimming and J lost 2 bases; unmatched junction nucleotides: 5. The CDR3 extends over 19 amino acids. CDR3 region: CASSYPGLAGGPGANVLTF. CDR3 bases: TGTGCCAGCAGCTATCCGGGACTAGCGGGAGGGCCTGGGGCCAACGTCCTGACTTTC.

This clonotype was detected ten times or more. The gene calls are TRBV7-2 and TRBJ2-7; maybe TRBD1 (6 bases). Germline V gives CDR1 SGHTA, CDR2 FQGNSA. This CDR3 contains 13 residues. The V end was cut by 6 bases, the J end by 2 bases, with 11 bases between. This chain's CDR3 is CASSGQGPYEQYF. DNA of the CDR3: TGTGCCAGCAGTGGTCAGGGGCCCTACGAGCAGTACTTC.

Regarding this clonotype: This clone may be a read error of a much larger clone one base away. The CDR3 does not close with the conserved phenylalanine or tryptophan, likely indicating a read error. The chain carries TRBV20-1 and TRBJ2-7; TRBD2 aligns across 8 bases. Germline CDR1 and CDR2: DFQATT and SNEGSKA (reference sequence). V dropped 5 bases and J dropped 5; count of bases not matched to a gene: 8. The CDR3 runs to 13 residues. Written as DNA, the CDR3 is TGCAGTGCTCTGGGACTAGGGTTCGACGAGCAGTACTCC. It translates to CSALGLGFDEQYS.

This clonotype was detected many times. The CDR3 sequence: CASSQGLGRQNQPQHF. CDR3 in DNA: TGTGCCAGCAGCCAAGGTTTGGGACGGCAAAATCAGCCCCAGCATTTT. The V call is TRBV3-1, the J call TRBJ1-5; maybe TRBD1 (5 bases). Germline V lookup: CDR1 LGHDT, CDR2 YNNKEL (reference sequence). V was shortened by 1 base and J by 4 bases, with 14 bases between the two germline ends. The CDR3 covers 16 residues.

In the case of this clonotype: A much larger clone differs by one base, so this may be a read error. V usage is TRBV6-2 or TRBV6-3 and J usage is TRBJ2-4; no reliable D call. CDR3 length: 11 amino acids. CDR1 is MNHEY and CDR2 is SVGEGT in the germline V gene. CDR3 residues: CASSDANIRYF. CDR3 DNA: TGTGCCAGCAGCGACGCAAACATTCGGTACTTC.

This clonotype was seen repeatedly, ten times or more. The rearrangement links TRBV7-9 to TRBJ1-5; possible D gene TRBD1, 6 bases. CDR3 length: 15 amino acids. The germline V and J ends were trimmed by 5 bases and 5 bases, with 16 bases remaining between them. Germline-derived CDR1 and CDR2 are SEHNR and FQNEAQ (reference sequence). CDR3 sequence: CASSLGYRDDQPQHF. The CDR3, as DNA: TGTGCCAGCAGCCTCGGCTACAGGGACGATCAGCCCCAGCATTTT.

At least ten counts were recorded for this clonotype. The chain links TRBV29-1 to TRBJ2-3; a possible D gene is TRBD2 (7 bases). Trimming shortened V by 0 bases and J by 2 bases, and 15 bases separated the two germline ends. This CDR3 contains 16 residues. Germline assignment: CDR1 SQVTM and CDR2 ANQGSEA. The CDR3 sequence: CSVEEAGAVSTDTQYF. Here the CDR3 DNA reads TGCAGCGTTGAAGAGGCGGGGGCTGTGTCCACAGATACGCAGTATTTT.